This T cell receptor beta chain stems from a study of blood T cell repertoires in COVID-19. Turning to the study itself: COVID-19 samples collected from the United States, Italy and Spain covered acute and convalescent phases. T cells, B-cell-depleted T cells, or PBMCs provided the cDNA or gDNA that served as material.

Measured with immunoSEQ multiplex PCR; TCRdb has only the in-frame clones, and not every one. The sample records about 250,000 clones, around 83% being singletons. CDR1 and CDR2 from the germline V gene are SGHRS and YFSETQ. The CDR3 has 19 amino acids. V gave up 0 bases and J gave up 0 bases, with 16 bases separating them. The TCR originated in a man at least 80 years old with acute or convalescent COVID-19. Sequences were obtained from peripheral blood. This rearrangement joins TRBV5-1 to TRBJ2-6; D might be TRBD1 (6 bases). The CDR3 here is CASSLERGSPNSGANVLTF. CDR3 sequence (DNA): TGCGCCAGCAGCTTGGAGAGGGGGTCCCCTAACTCTGGGGCCAACGTCCTGACTTTC.